This T cell receptor (beta chain) was sequenced during a study of blood T cell repertoires in COVID-19. Study summary: The study drew acute and convalescent COVID-19 samples from the United States, Italy and Spain. Sample material is recorded as cDNA or gDNA derived from T cells, B-cell-depleted T cells, or PBMCs.

Per germline, CDR1 MNHEY and CDR2 SVGAGI. The CDR3 covers 15 residues. V lost 0 bases, J lost 3 bases, and 3 bases stayed unmatched. In the study's own analysis: Cell counts per sample came from amplifying reference gene primers. Measured with immunoSEQ multiplex PCR; TCRdb has only the in-frame clones, and not every one. V, J and clone size reflect that table, while D and trimming were determined from the DNA. This sample has approximately 220,000 clones, with 65% to 85% found just once. Sequences were obtained from peripheral blood. The J gene is TRBJ2-7, the V gene TRBV6-5; 9 bases match TRBD1. The clonotype originates from a man aged 40-49 years with acute or convalescent COVID-19. CDR3 amino acids: CASSYSRDRVYEQYF. CDR3 in DNA: TGTGCCAGCAGTTACTCCCGGGACAGGGTCTACGAGCAGTACTTC.